This paragraph covers one TCR beta chain sequence. Its antigen is unknown. It was with 60 Vbeta and 13 Jbeta primers that the PCR ran. The protocol was immunoSEQ multiplex PCR, while the TCRdb copy is restricted to in-frame clones and leaves out a portion. The sample has some 110,000 clones, over 60% seen once. The data are from a study of cytomegalovirus exposure and HLA in healthy donors. Study background: Within the Caucasian-associated ancestry cluster were around 80% of the 350 to 400 genotyped donors.

Study-wide points: Later work associated roughly 17,000 TCR beta sequences with HLA alleles at 0.05 false discovery rate. According to the study, about 180 TCR beta chains were cytomegalovirus-associated. TCR sequences were mostly rare, though some public TCRs occurred in many donors.

Trimming took off 5 bases at V and 5 bases at J, with 9 bases between the two ends. The CDR3 is 13 residues long. Germline CDR1 and CDR2: SNHLY and FYNNEI. The sequencing input was PBMCs. This clonotype was obtained from a woman between 40 and 55 years old in good health and CMV-seropositive. This sequence joins TRBV2 and TRBJ2-2; no clear D. CDR3 loop: CASSTLRTGELFF. CDR3 DNA: TGTGCCAGCAGTACCCTCAGAACCGGGGAGCTGTTTTTT.